Below are 17 T cell receptor beta chains sequenced from a single sample in a study of T-cell memory formation after mild COVID-19 (dated by TCRdb to the early 2020s). Library creation used 5' RACE. The listed sequencing device is Illumina NovaSeq 6000. The public reads were run again by TCRdb, first through fastp at Q25 and then through MiXCR, and only productive beta chains were kept. Each entry merges the rows of one CDR3 protein and shows their most common DNA and genes. The sample yields 450,000 or so distinct CDR3 sequences; roughly 25% were counted once. Of the sample, roughly an eighth falls within the top ten clones. The source material was PBMCs or a T cell subset sorted from them (not recorded which). These receptor sequences come from an adult woman who had mild COVID-19 (a few samples of this study predate the infection). The sample titles of this study are shuffled in the database, so cell type and time point are left out; the donor was told from shared clones.

This clonotype was observed a handful of times. The chain links TRBV7-6 to TRBJ2-7, with 8 bases identical to TRBD1. V lost 1 base, J lost 4 bases, and 9 bases stayed unmatched. The CDR3 has 16 amino acids. Looked up from germline, CDR1 is SGHVS and CDR2 is FNYEAQ. The CDR3 coding sequence is TGTGCCAGCAGCTTAGGGAGGACAGGGAGATCGTACGAGCAGTACTTC. It translates to CASSLGRTGRSYEQYF.

This clonotype has just a few counts. The chain couples TRBV6-5 to TRBJ2-1; D unresolved. The CDR3 is made up of 12 amino acids. Trimming removed 2 bases from V and 5 bases from J, with 4 bases in between. Germline CDR1 MNHEY, CDR2 SVGAGI. The CDR3 here is CASSYHNNEQFF. CDR3 DNA sequence: TGTGCCAGCAGTTACCATAACAATGAGCAGTTCTTC.

This clonotype has more than one count but fewer than ten. The rearrangement joins TRBV7-9 to TRBJ2-3, with unresolved D. Trimming pared 10 bases from V and 0 bases from J, leaving 11 bases between. The CDR3 is 13 amino acids. Germline loops: CDR1 SEHNR, CDR2 FQNEAQ (reference sequence). The DNA for the CDR3 is TGTGCCATTCCGCATACGAGCACAGATACGCAGTATTTT. Translation: CAIPHTSTDTQYF.

The V gene is TRBV24-1, the J gene TRBJ2-7; D is ambiguous. The CDR3 runs 12 residues. Germline V gene sequence: CDR1 KGHDR, CDR2 SFDVKD. Trimming took 2 bases from V and 6 from J, leaving 7 bases between them. CDR3 amino acids: CATSDSRTEQYF. Here the CDR3 DNA reads TGTGCCACCAGTGATTCAAGGACCGAGCAGTACTTC.

This clonotype was detected only a few times. This chain uses TRBV9 with TRBJ2-7; 11 nucleotides match TRBD2. Trimming took 3 bases from V and 1 from J; bases not matched to a gene: 6. From germline, CDR1 is SGDLS and CDR2 YYNGEE. This CDR3 is 16 amino acids long. The CDR3 sequence: CASSGGGLADSYEQYF. The DNA of the CDR3 is TGTGCCAGCAGCGGTGGGGGACTAGCGGATTCCTACGAGCAGTACTTC.

This clonotype has a handful of counts. The gene calls are TRBV19 and TRBJ2-3; TRBD2 agrees at 8 bases. The CDR3 totals 16 residues. In germline, CDR1 is LNHDA, CDR2 SQIVND (reference sequence). The V segment lost 7 bases and the J segment 3 bases; nucleotides outside the gene matches: 12. CDR3 protein: CASTHPGGGATDTQYF. The CDR3, as DNA: TGTGCCAGTACCCATCCGGGGGGGGGAGCAACAGATACGCAGTATTTT.

This clonotype appeared a few times. V gene TRBV5-1 combines with J gene TRBJ2-1, with D possibly TRBD1 on 6 matching bases. The CDR3 runs to 14 residues. The V gene lost 1 base and the J gene lost 6 bases, with 11 bases spanning the gap. Germline assignment: CDR1 SGHRS and CDR2 YFSETQ. The CDR3 is CASSLMDRSNEQFF. CDR3 DNA sequence: TGCGCCAGCAGCTTGATGGACAGATCCAATGAGCAGTTCTTC.

The CDR3 loop is CASSPAWKWTNYGYTF. CDR3 nucleotide sequence: TGCGCCAGCAGCCCAGCATGGAAGTGGACTAACTATGGCTACACCTTC. V and J are TRBV4-3 and TRBJ1-2; D not resolved. CDR3 length: 16 amino acids. V lost 4 bases and J 0 bases, leaving 15 bases between the germline ends. The germline CDR1 and CDR2 sequences are LGHNA and YSLEER.

V gene TRBV12-3 or TRBV12-4 combines with J gene TRBJ2-3; no firm D call. The DNA end is a closer match to TRBJ1-5, so the J assignment may be wrong. There are 11 residues in the CDR3. CDR3 protein: CASSYPPNQHF. CDR3 nucleotides: TGTGCCAGCAGTTACCCCCCGAATCAGCATTTT.

This clonotype was observed a handful of times. The chain has TRBV15 and TRBJ2-2; no clear D gene. The V end was cut by 3 bases, the J end by 2 bases, with 13 bases between. CDR1 LNHNV and CDR2 YYDKDF come from the germline V gene (reference sequence). The CDR3 runs 16 residues. CDR3 bases: TGTGCCACCAGCAGTACCGGCCTAAGTAACACCGGGGAGCTGTTTTTT. Its protein is CATSSTGLSNTGELFF.

The gene calls are TRBV5-1 and TRBJ1-4; D not resolved. The V end lost 4 bases, the J end lost 5 bases, and 12 bases lay between the germline ends. This CDR3 is 14 amino acids long. CDR1 and CDR2 from the germline V gene are SGHRS and YFSETQ. The DNA of the CDR3 is TGCGCCAGCAGCGGAGGTGCGACAAATGAAAAACTGTTTTTT. Protein product: CASSGGATNEKLFF.

This clonotype was observed at least ten times. This sequence joins TRBV6-5 and TRBJ1-2; weak D call: TRBD1 (6 bases). This CDR3 contains 14 residues. The germline V gene has CDR1 MNHEY and CDR2 SVGAGI. Trimming left V 3 bases short and J 4 bases short, with 12 bases between. The DNA for the CDR3 is TGTGCCAGCAGTTATGGGCAGGGGTCCTATGGCTACACCTTC. The encoded protein is CASSYGQGSYGYTF.

This clonotype turned up a few times. The V gene is TRBV4-2, the J gene TRBJ1-2, with 9 bases lining up with TRBD1. The CDR3 runs 15 residues. J gave up 4 bases and V 5 bases, and 8 bases lay outside the gene matches. Per germline, CDR1 LGHNA and CDR2 YNFKEQ. CDR3 sequence reads: CASSRRTGAGYGYTF. CDR3 in DNA: TGTGCCAGCAGCAGAAGGACAGGGGCAGGCTATGGCTACACCTTC.

This chain links TRBV20-1 with TRBJ2-7, with a tentative D call TRBD2 (7 bases). The germline V gene has CDR1 DFQATT and CDR2 SNEGSKA (reference sequence). V lost 1 base and J lost 4, with 14 bases in between. This CDR3 has 14 residues. The CDR3 DNA follows: TGCAGTGCTAGAGCAGGCGGGGGCGGTTACGAGCAGTACTTC. This sequence encodes CSARAGGGGYEQYF.

This clonotype was seen more than once but under ten times. This chain links TRBV20-1 with TRBJ2-7; D is perhaps TRBD1 (5 bases). V was pared by 6 bases and J by 2 bases, with 11 bases between. CDR1 DFQATT and CDR2 SNEGSKA come from the germline V gene (reference sequence). The CDR3 has 12 residues. The CDR3 sequence is CSAVTRAYEQYF. The CDR3 DNA sequence: TGCAGTGCCGTGACCAGGGCCTACGAGCAGTACTTC.

V usage is TRBV2 and J usage is TRBJ1-1; 8 bases match TRBD1. This CDR3 region has 15 residues. The junction had 7 bases not matched to a gene; V was cut back by 4 bases and J by 3 bases. Germline CDR1 and CDR2: SNHLY and FYNNEI. CDR3 DNA: TGTGCCAGCAGTGGGCCGTCGACAGGGGACACTGAAGCTTTCTTT. Its protein is CASSGPSTGDTEAFF.

This clonotype has more than one count but fewer than ten. In DNA, the CDR3 is TGCAGTGCTAGATTCCCACAGGGTAACACTGAAGCTTTCTTT. Translated, it gives CSARFPQGNTEAFF. The chain combines TRBV20-1 with TRBJ1-1, with D possibly being TRBD1 (6 bases). The CDR3 sequence is 14 residues long. Germline CDR1 and CDR2: DFQATT and SNEGSKA (reference sequence). The V end was cut by 2 bases, the J end by 2 bases, with 12 bases between.